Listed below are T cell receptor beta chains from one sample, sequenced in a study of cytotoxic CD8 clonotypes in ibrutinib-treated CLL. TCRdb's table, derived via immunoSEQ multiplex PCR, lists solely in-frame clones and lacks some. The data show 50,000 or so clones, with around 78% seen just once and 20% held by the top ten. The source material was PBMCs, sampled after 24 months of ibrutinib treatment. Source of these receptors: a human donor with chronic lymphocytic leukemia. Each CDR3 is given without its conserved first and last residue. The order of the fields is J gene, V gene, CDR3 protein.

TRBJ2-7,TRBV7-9,ASSPQADLSYEQY
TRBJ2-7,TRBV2,ASRFEGAFYEQY
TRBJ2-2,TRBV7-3,ASKQAVNTGELF
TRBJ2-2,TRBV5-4,ASSLQEPGELF
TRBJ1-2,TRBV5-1,ASSLAGTSNYGYT
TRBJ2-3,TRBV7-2,ASSARGDTQY
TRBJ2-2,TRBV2,ASGVANPTGELF
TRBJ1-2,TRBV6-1,ASRGTGHGYT
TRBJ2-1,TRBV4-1,ASSQEGTSGLEEQF
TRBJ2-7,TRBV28,ASSPRTGAYEQY
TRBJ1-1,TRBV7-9,ASSRGADTEAF
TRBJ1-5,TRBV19,ASQTRSQPQH
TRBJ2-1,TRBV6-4,ASSAAGSYNEQF
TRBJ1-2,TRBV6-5,ASRLDRGANYGYT
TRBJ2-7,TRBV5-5,ASSLYYEQY
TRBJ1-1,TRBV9,ASSVNGASGAEAF
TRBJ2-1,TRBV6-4,ASSDRLAGTYNEQF
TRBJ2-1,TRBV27,ATYRLPTIGSYNEQF
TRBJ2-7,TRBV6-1,ASISDGRTEQY
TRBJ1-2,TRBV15,ATSGGQGIGYT
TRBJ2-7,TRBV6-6,ASSYSNSGNEQY
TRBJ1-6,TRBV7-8,ASSPGVTVSSYNSPLH
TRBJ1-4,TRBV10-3,AISAGTANEKLF
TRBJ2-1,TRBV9,ASSGSLGSSYNEQF
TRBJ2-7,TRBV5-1,ASSSAGDDLAGLSYEQY
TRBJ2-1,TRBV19,ASSMGTRGRGSYNEQF
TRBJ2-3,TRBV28,ASTPGGRTDTQY
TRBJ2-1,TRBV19,ASSIAESRYNEQF
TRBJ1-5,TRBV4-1,ASSQDPGQYQPQH